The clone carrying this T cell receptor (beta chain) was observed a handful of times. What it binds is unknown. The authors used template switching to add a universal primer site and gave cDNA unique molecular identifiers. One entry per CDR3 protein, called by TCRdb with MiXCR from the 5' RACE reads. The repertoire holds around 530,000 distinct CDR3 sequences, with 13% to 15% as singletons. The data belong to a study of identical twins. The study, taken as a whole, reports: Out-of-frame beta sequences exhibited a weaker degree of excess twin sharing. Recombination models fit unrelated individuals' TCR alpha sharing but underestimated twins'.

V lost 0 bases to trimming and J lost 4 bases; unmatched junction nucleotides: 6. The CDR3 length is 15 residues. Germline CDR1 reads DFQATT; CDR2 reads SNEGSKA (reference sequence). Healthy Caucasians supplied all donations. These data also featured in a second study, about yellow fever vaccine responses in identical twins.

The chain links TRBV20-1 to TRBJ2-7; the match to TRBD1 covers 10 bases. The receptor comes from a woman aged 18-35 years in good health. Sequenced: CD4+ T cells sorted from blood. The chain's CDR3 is CSARDRWTGGYEQYF. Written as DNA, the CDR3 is TGCAGTGCTAGAGATCGGTGGACAGGGGGGTACGAGCAGTACTTC.